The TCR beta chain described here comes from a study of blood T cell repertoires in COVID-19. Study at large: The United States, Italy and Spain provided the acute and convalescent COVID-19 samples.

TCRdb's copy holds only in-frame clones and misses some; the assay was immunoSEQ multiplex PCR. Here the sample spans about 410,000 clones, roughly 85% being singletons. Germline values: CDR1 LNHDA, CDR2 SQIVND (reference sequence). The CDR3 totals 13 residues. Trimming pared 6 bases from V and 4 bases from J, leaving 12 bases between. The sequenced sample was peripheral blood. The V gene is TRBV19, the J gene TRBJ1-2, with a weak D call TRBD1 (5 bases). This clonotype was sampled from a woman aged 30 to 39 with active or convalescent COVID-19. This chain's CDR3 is CASRPRGSYGYTF. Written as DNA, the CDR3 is TGTGCCAGTAGGCCCCGGGGGAGCTATGGCTACACCTTC.